Listed below are T cell receptor beta chains from one sample, sequenced in a study of memory CD4+ T cells and cytomegalovirus serostatus. TCRdb's table, derived via immunoSEQ multiplex PCR, lists solely in-frame clones and lacks some. The sample records approximately 53,000 clones, approximately 83% being singletons. Material for sequencing was memory CD4+ T cells from blood. All receptors come from an adult in good health and CMV-seronegative. Each CDR3 is given with its conserved first and last residue. The order of the fields is CDR3 DNA, CDR3 protein, J gene, V gene, D gene, clone size. D genes are given only for firm matches. Not every row has a clone size; where given, it reads once, few, many or a size class.

DNA: TGTGCCAGCACCCTTGGGACAGGGGGCTTTCAGCCCCAGCATTTT
CDR3: CASTLGTGGFQPQHF
J: TRBJ1-5
V: TRBV5-8
D: TRBD1
size: NA

DNA: TGTGCCTGGAGTTCAGGTGGCGAGCAGTACTTC
CDR3: CAWSSGGEQYF
J: TRBJ2-7
V: TRBV30
D: NA
size: NA

DNA: TGTGCCAGCAGTGAATTGGGGACATCTGCGAACATTCAGTACTTC
CDR3: CASSELGTSANIQYF
J: TRBJ2-4
V: TRBV2
D: NA
size: NA

DNA: TGTGCCAGCAGCCGGGACTCTAGCTCCTACGAGCAGTACTTC
CDR3: CASSRDSSSYEQYF
J: TRBJ2-7
V: TRBV7-2
D: NA
size: NA

DNA: TGTGCTTCCGGTGAGGGGACAGATACGCAGTATTTT
CDR3: CASGEGTDTQYF
J: TRBJ2-3
V: TRBV6-6
D: NA
size: NA

DNA: TGTGCCAGCAGCAGGGGCCGGGGAACGAGGAACAATGAGCAGTTCTTC
CDR3: CASSRGRGTRNNEQFF
J: TRBJ2-1
V: TRBV11-2
D: NA
size: NA

DNA: TGTGCCAGTAGTCCCGGGACAAAAAACACTGAAGCTTTCTTT
CDR3: CASSPGTKNTEAFF
J: TRBJ1-1
V: TRBV19
D: NA
size: once

DNA: TGTGCCAGCAGCGGACACAATAGCAATCAGCCCCAGCATTTT
CDR3: CASSGHNSNQPQHF
J: TRBJ1-5
V: TRBV9
D: NA
size: NA

DNA: TGCGCCAGCAGCTTGGCACAGGGCGCTGGTGAAAAACTGTTTTTT
CDR3: CASSLAQGAGEKLFF
J: TRBJ1-4
V: TRBV5-1
D: NA
size: NA

DNA: TGTGCCAGCAGGCTGGGACACTTCTCTGGAAACACCATATATTTT
CDR3: CASRLGHFSGNTIYF
J: TRBJ1-3
V: TRBV6-1
D: NA
size: once

DNA: TGTGCCAGCAGCTTCCAGCGGGGGGGAAGTCGGTTCTTC
CDR3: CASSFQRGGSRFF
J: TRBJ2-1
V: TRBV14
D: TRBD2
size: NA

DNA: TGTGCCAGCAGTACGAACACCGGGGAGCTGTTTTTT
CDR3: CASSTNTGELFF
J: TRBJ2-2
V: TRBV11-3
D: NA
size: NA

DNA: TGCAGTGCTAGCCCGACAACGGCGCAGTATTTT
CDR3: CSASPTTAQYF
J: TRBJ2-3
V: TRBV20-1
D: NA
size: once

DNA: TGTGCCAGCAGCGCTAACTTCGGGACAGTGGGACGCTACGAGCAGTACTTC
CDR3: CASSANFGTVGRYEQYF
J: TRBJ2-7
V: TRBV7-9
D: TRBD1
size: NA

DNA: TGTGCCAGTACTAAAGGGTGGGACACTGAAGCTTTCTTT
CDR3: CASTKGWDTEAFF
J: TRBJ1-1
V: TRBV19
D: NA
size: NA

DNA: TGTGCCAGCAGCTTAGATCAGGGGGGGTCAGGCTCCTACAATGAGCAGTTCTTC
CDR3: CASSLDQGGSGSYNEQFF
J: TRBJ2-1
V: TRBV11-3
D: NA
size: NA

DNA: TGTGCCAGCAGTGAAGCGCGAGACGCTGGCACAGATACGCAGTATTTT
CDR3: CASSEARDAGTDTQYF
J: TRBJ2-3
V: TRBV2
D: NA
size: NA

DNA: TGTGCCAGCAGCGTCGGACAGGCCGATTCACCCCTCCACTTT
CDR3: CASSVGQADSPLHF
J: TRBJ1-6
V: TRBV5-8
D: TRBD1
size: NA

DNA: TGTGCCAGCAGCGTAGGCCCCCAGGGATACACTGAAGCTTTCTTT
CDR3: CASSVGPQGYTEAFF
J: TRBJ1-1
V: TRBV9
D: NA
size: few

DNA: TGTGCCTGGGGGCAGTTGAACACTGAAGCTTTCTTT
CDR3: CAWGQLNTEAFF
J: TRBJ1-1
V: TRBV30
D: NA
size: NA

DNA: TGTGCCAGCAGTTTCATAGGGGGCTCCAGCTCCTACGAGCAGTACTTC
CDR3: CASSFIGGSSSYEQYF
J: TRBJ2-7
V: TRBV6-5
D: TRBD1
size: NA

DNA: TGTGCCAGCAGTTACTCGACGGGACAAAGTGGCTACACCTTC
CDR3: CASSYSTGQSGYTF
J: TRBJ1-2
V: TRBV6-5
D: NA
size: NA

DNA: TGCAGCGTTGAAAGACAGGGGGCAGATACGCAGTATTTT
CDR3: CSVERQGADTQYF
J: TRBJ2-3
V: TRBV29-1
D: TRBD1
size: NA

DNA: TGTGCCAGCAGCTTACTCTTAGGGGCCAACGAGCAGTACTTC
CDR3: CASSLLLGANEQYF
J: TRBJ2-7
V: TRBV7-2
D: NA
size: NA

DNA: TGTGCCAGCAGTTTATTGACCAGTTCCCATCAGCCCCAGCATTTT
CDR3: CASSLLTSSHQPQHF
J: TRBJ1-5
V: TRBV28
D: NA
size: few

DNA: TGTGCCTGGGAGGGACGGTGGGCTGGCTACACCTTC
CDR3: CAWEGRWAGYTF
J: TRBJ1-2
V: TRBV30
D: NA
size: NA

DNA: TGTGCCAGCAGTCCTAGGGCGGGCGGTTCCACAGATACGCAGTATTTT
CDR3: CASSPRAGGSTDTQYF
J: TRBJ2-3
V: TRBV7-6
D: NA
size: NA

DNA: TGTGCCAGCAGCTCTAGGCCCTACGTGGCCCCCTACGAGCAGTACTTC
CDR3: CASSSRPYVAPYEQYF
J: TRBJ2-7
V: TRBV7-2
D: NA
size: NA

DNA: TGTGCCAGCGGAGTAAAGGGGGCGGACACTGAAGCTTTCTTT
CDR3: CASGVKGADTEAFF
J: TRBJ1-1
V: TRBV19
D: TRBD1
size: NA

DNA: TGCAGCGTTGGGCGGACCCAGGAGGAAAAACTGTTTTTT
CDR3: CSVGRTQEEKLFF
J: TRBJ1-4
V: TRBV29-1
D: NA
size: few

DNA: TGTGCCAGCAGTTTACGGGGACAGGGGGCGTTCGTTCAGCCCCAGCATTTT
CDR3: CASSLRGQGAFVQPQHF
J: TRBJ1-5
V: TRBV27
D: TRBD1
size: NA

DNA: TGTGCCAGCAGCTTGACAGGGGACGGGGCCAACGTCCTGACTTTC
CDR3: CASSLTGDGANVLTF
J: TRBJ2-6
V: TRBV7-2
D: TRBD1
size: once

DNA: TGTGCCAGCAGCCCGACAGGGACGAACACTGAAGCTTTCTTT
CDR3: CASSPTGTNTEAFF
J: TRBJ1-1
V: TRBV7-9
D: TRBD1
size: NA

DNA: TGTGCTAGCAGCTTAGGGTTAGCGGGGGCAACAGATACGCAGTATTTT
CDR3: CASSLGLAGATDTQYF
J: TRBJ2-3
V: TRBV7-7
D: TRBD2
size: NA

DNA: TGTGCCAGCAGTGAAACCGGCACCGGGGAGCTGTTTTTT
CDR3: CASSETGTGELFF
J: TRBJ2-2
V: TRBV2
D: NA
size: few

DNA: TGTGCCAGCAGCTGGGGGGACACTGAAGCTTTCTTT
CDR3: CASSWGDTEAFF
J: TRBJ1-1
V: TRBV5-4
D: NA
size: NA

DNA: TGTGCCAGCTCAAAGGGACAGGCCTTGGGGTACGAGCAGTACTTC
CDR3: CASSKGQALGYEQYF
J: TRBJ2-7
V: TRBV18
D: TRBD1
size: NA

DNA: TGTGCCTGGAGCGGTGGTACAAAGAATGGCTACACCTTC
CDR3: CAWSGGTKNGYTF
J: TRBJ1-2
V: TRBV30
D: NA
size: NA

DNA: TGCGCCAGCAGCTTGAAGGAGACCCAGTACTTC
CDR3: CASSLKETQYF
J: TRBJ2-5
V: TRBV5-1
D: NA
size: NA

DNA: TGTGCCAGCAGTTACCGGGGGGGAGACACTGAAGCTTTCTTT
CDR3: CASSYRGGDTEAFF
J: TRBJ1-1
V: TRBV6-5
D: NA
size: NA

DNA: TGTGCCAGCAGTGCCCTGGGTCCTCTCTCCTACGAGCAGTACTTC
CDR3: CASSALGPLSYEQYF
J: TRBJ2-7
V: TRBV6-5
D: NA
size: NA

DNA: TGTGCCAGCAGCTTAAGGACAGGGCTAACCGGGGAGCTGTTTTTT
CDR3: CASSLRTGLTGELFF
J: TRBJ2-2
V: TRBV5-8
D: TRBD1
size: NA

DNA: TGTGCCAGCAGGCCTCGGACAGGGGGCGCGGTTCAGCCCCAGCATTTT
CDR3: CASRPRTGGAVQPQHF
J: TRBJ1-5
V: TRBV28
D: TRBD1
size: NA

DNA: TGTGCCAGCACGGTGGGACAGGGTATCGCCGGGGAGCTGTTTTTT
CDR3: CASTVGQGIAGELFF
J: TRBJ2-2
V: TRBV2
D: TRBD1
size: NA

DNA: TGTGCCAGCAGTGAAAGGGTTTCGGACTATGGCTACACCTTC
CDR3: CASSERVSDYGYTF
J: TRBJ1-2
V: TRBV2
D: NA
size: NA

DNA: TGTGCCAGCAGCCCTAGGCGGGGCTCGGGGTCCCTCCACTTT
CDR3: CASSPRRGSGSLHF
J: TRBJ1-6
V: TRBV7-8
D: NA
size: NA

DNA: TGTGCCGCCAGGGGGCCATCCCCCGGCTATGGCTACACCTTC
CDR3: CAARGPSPGYGYTF
J: TRBJ1-2
V: TRBV28
D: TRBD1
size: NA

DNA: TGTGCCTGGAGTGGACGGACTCGGGCTGAAGCTTTCTTT
CDR3: CAWSGRTRAEAFF
J: TRBJ1-1
V: TRBV30
D: NA
size: NA

DNA: TGTGCCAGCCAGAGCGGGTCCTACGAGCAGTACTTC
CDR3: CASQSGSYEQYF
J: TRBJ2-7
V: TRBV7-9
D: NA
size: NA

DNA: TGTGCCAGCAGTTACTGGGCGGAGGGAAACTATGGCTACACCTTC
CDR3: CASSYWAEGNYGYTF
J: TRBJ1-2
V: TRBV6-5
D: NA
size: NA

DNA: TGTGCCAGCAGCCAATTTAGCGGGGGAAACACAGATACGCAGTATTTT
CDR3: CASSQFSGGNTDTQYF
J: TRBJ2-3
V: TRBV7-3
D: TRBD2
size: NA

DNA: TGTGCCAGCAGCGTTGAGGGGCTAGGCGGAAACACCATATATTTT
CDR3: CASSVEGLGGNTIYF
J: TRBJ1-3
V: TRBV9
D: NA
size: NA

DNA: TGTGCCAGCAGCTTAACGGTGGGGAAGAACTACGAGCAGTACTTC
CDR3: CASSLTVGKNYEQYF
J: TRBJ2-7
V: TRBV11-1
D: NA
size: NA

DNA: TGTGCCAGCAGTTTTAGCGCGACTAGCGGGGGATACGAGCAGTACTTC
CDR3: CASSFSATSGGYEQYF
J: TRBJ2-7
V: TRBV27
D: TRBD2
size: few

DNA: TGTGCCAGCAGGTCGCTCCAGGGTAATTCACCCCTCCACTTT
CDR3: CASRSLQGNSPLHF
J: TRBJ1-6
V: TRBV27
D: NA
size: NA

DNA: TGTGCCAGCAGCTCCATAGTGGGGACACGACAGACTAATGAAAAACTGTTTTTT
CDR3: CASSSIVGTRQTNEKLFF
J: TRBJ1-4
V: TRBV7-2
D: NA
size: NA

DNA: TGTGCCAGCAGCCCAGGGGACTCCACAACTAATGAAAAACTGTTTTTT
CDR3: CASSPGDSTTNEKLFF
J: TRBJ1-4
V: TRBV4-2
D: NA
size: NA

DNA: TGTGCCAGCAGTGCAAGGACAGGGTATGGCTACACCTTC
CDR3: CASSARTGYGYTF
J: TRBJ1-2
V: TRBV6-1
D: TRBD1
size: few